A single T cell receptor (beta chain) is shown here with its context. The antigen remains undetermined. These data belong to a study of Ad26.COV2.S vaccination and SARS-CoV-2 variants. This table comes from immunoSEQ multiplex PCR, and its TCRdb copy is limited to in-frame clones, with some not included. The table lists 440,000 or so clones, around 90% of them singletons. Germline CDR1 and CDR2: SGHVS and FQNEAQ. With 0 bases clipped from V and 0 bases from J, the junction kept 5 bases outside the gene matches. This CDR3 is built from 17 residues. Treatment indicated: roughly 20 received Ad26.COV2.S at low or high dose, single or two shots; about 5 received placebo; per-sample allocation not given. Day 63 after the first injection of vaccine or placebo was the sampling time. Based in Boston, the donor was an adult of 18-55 years. Expressing Wuhan-strain SARS-CoV-2 spike, an Ad26 vector served as the vaccine.

Findings and caveats of the study: Vaccine recipients posted higher spike-specific TCR breadth than their placebo counterparts.

The sequence was collected from a person aged 18-60 years who received the Ad26.COV2.S COVID-19 vaccine or a placebo. The V and J genes are TRBV7-8 and TRBJ2-3; 8 nucleotides align to TRBD2. Specimen: peripheral blood, collected in a trial of Ad26.COV2.S vaccine versus placebo. The CDR3 loop is CASSLARSGSSTDTQYF. The CDR3 nucleotides read TGTGCCAGCAGCTTAGCGCGAAGCGGGAGTAGCACAGATACGCAGTATTTT.